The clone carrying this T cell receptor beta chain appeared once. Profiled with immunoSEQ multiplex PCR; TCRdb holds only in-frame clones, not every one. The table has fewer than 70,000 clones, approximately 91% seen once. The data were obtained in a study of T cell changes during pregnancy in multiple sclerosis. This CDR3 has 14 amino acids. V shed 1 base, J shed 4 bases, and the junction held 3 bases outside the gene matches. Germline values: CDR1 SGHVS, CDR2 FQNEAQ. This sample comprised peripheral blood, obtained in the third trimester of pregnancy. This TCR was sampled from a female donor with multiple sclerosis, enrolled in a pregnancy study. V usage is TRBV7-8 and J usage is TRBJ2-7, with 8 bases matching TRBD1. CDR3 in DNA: TGTGCCAGCAGCTTAGGTCAGGGGGCGTACGAGCAGTACTTC. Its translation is CASSLGQGAYEQYF.